The clone carrying this T cell receptor (beta chain) was counted a few times. Germline V gene data show CDR1 as SQVTM and CDR2 as ANQGSEA. V was pared by 5 bases and J by 3 bases, with 5 bases of the junction left unmatched. There are 13 residues in the CDR3. This specimen comes from a study of blood T cell repertoires in COVID-19. Overall study: Spain, Italy and the United States supplied samples that represented acute and convalescent COVID-19. T cells, B-cell-depleted T cells, or PBMCs supplied cDNA or gDNA.

Repertoires were generated with immunoSEQ multiplex PCR, while TCRdb's copy carries only in-frame clones and drops some. The sample holds fewer than 350,000 clones, more than 85% seen once. The chain links TRBV29-1 to TRBJ1-1; the match to TRBD1 covers 8 bases. Sample: peripheral blood. The receptor was isolated from a man between 40 and 49 years old with acute or convalescent COVID-19. CDR3 sequence (DNA): TGCAGCGTTACCGACAGGGGATACACTGAAGCTTTCTTT. Translated: CSVTDRGYTEAFF.